This T cell receptor beta chain was obtained from a study of T cell repertoires in cytomegalovirus infection. Study context: It was recently identified HLA-C-restricted and well-studied HLA-B-restricted CMV epitopes that the study used. Public TCR beta signatures indicated both CMV infection and matching HLA type. Study-wide findings and caveats: Carriers of CMV and the relevant HLA type were discriminated by public TCR beta frequency. Ex vivo responses were dominated by HLA-C-restricted CMV-specific TCR beta clonotypes.

This clonotype showed up just a few times. Its cognate antigen is unknown. The junction and the germline gene differ at one end; a read error may be behind it. The CDR3 contains 15 residues. Germline V lookup: CDR1 SEHNR, CDR2 FQNEAQ (reference sequence). Using its own MiXCR run on the reads, TCRdb lists one record per CDR3 protein. In the table there are 110,000 or so distinct CDR3 sequences, around 30% of which are singletons. The TCR sequence derives from a human donor in good health (CMV status not recorded). Some clones in this sample may be carry-over from other donors' samples. The specimen comprised CD8+ T cells from cultured PBMCs, sampled from culture after CMV antigen stimulation. The genes are TRBV7-9 and TRBJ2-3; possible D gene TRBD2, 7 bases. For the CDR3, the DNA is TGTGCCAGCAGCTTTGGGCGGGGGCGCACAAATACGCAGTATTTT. Translating it yields CASSFGRGRTNTQYF.